This TCR beta chain was captured in a study of vaccination and CD4 T cells after COVID-19. At the level of the study: With nine mild cases and one severe, convalescent patients were SARS-CoV-2 positive by nasal swab PCR. Post-COVID draws followed diagnosis by a median around 100 days (range 35 to 161). The authors used overlapping spike peptides from SARS-CoV-2, HCoV-NL63, HCoV-OC43 and HCoV-229E to stimulate cells.

The V and J ends lost 8 bases and 1 base, in that order; junction bases with no gene match: 8. The CDR3 is 15 residues long. Germline V CDR1 and CDR2: LGHDT, YNNKEL (reference sequence). Treatment reported: approximately nine-day PBMC culture with coronavirus spike peptide pools or control peptides (ViraFEST assay). ViraFEST used peptide pools to expand antigen-specific T cells and subsequently sequenced their TCRs. At the Johns Hopkins FTIC core, DNA taken from cultured CD4+ T cells was sequenced by way of the Oncomine TCR Beta short-read assay. In TCRdb, the PCR reads were re-called with MiXCR into one record per CDR3 protein. Of tens of thousands of distinct CDR3 sequences listed, nearly 55% were seen once; the top ten hold around 5.4%. As regards this clonotype: Its antigen is not known.

The specimen was CD4+ T cells from blood, cultured in vitro. This TCR came from a human donor who had recovered from COVID-19. This chain joins TRBV3-1 and TRBJ2-5; 9 bases fit TRBD2. This CDR3 is CASCKRREGQETQYF. The CDR3 DNA follows: TGTGCCAGCTGCAAGAGGCGGGAGGGCCAAGAGACCCAGTACTTC.